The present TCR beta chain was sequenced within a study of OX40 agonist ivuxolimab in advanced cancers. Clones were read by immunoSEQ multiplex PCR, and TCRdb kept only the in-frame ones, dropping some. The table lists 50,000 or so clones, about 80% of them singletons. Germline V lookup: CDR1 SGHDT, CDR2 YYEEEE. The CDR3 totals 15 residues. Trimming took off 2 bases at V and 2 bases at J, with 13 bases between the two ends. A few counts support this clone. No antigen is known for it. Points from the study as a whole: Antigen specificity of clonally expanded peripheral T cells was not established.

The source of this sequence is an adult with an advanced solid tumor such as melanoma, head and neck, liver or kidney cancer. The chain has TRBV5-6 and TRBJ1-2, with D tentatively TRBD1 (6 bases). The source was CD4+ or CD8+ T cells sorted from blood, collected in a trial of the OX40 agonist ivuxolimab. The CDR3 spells CASSFSRGYNYGYTF. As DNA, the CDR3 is TGTGCCAGCAGCTTCAGCAGGGGCTACAACTATGGCTACACCTTC.